One and the same sample provided the 20 T cell receptor beta chains below, sequenced in a study of CD8 T cells in ankylosing spondylitis (dated by TCRdb to 2016 to 2017). Library creation used 5' RACE. TCRdb shows the sequencer as Illumina HiSeq 2500. TCRdb ran its own pipeline on the public reads, namely fastp trimming at Q25 and MiXCR clone calling, and kept in-frame beta chains. Identical CDR3 proteins give one entry, which carries the most common genes and DNA. A total of about 31,000 distinct CDR3 sequences appear in this sample, roughly 7.2% of them only once. The ten largest make up about 10% of the sample. Sequences were obtained from blood, either unsorted or a sorted T cell fraction (not recorded which). The receptors were sampled from a male donor with ankylosing spondylitis or in good health (not recorded which).

This clonotype was seen repeatedly, ten times or more. The chain has TRBV12-3 or TRBV12-4 and TRBJ2-5; TRBD1 or TRBD2 may be the D gene (5 bases each). V was shortened by 3 bases and J by 3 bases, with 11 bases between the two germline ends. The CDR3 loop spans 14 amino acids. This CDR3 reads CASSLRQREETQYF. The CDR3 DNA reads as TGTGCCAGCAGTTTGCGACAGAGGGAAGAGACCCAGTACTTC.

This clonotype was detected many times. J is TRBJ1-1 and V is TRBV14; D ambiguous. Germline values: CDR1 SGHDN, CDR2 FVKESK. The CDR3 is 16 residues long. V lost 0 bases to trimming and J lost 4 bases, with 15 bases between them. The CDR3 loop reads CASSQDHSGSFTEAFF. The CDR3 DNA is TGTGCCAGCAGCCAAGATCACTCCGGGTCCTTCACTGAAGCTTTCTTT.

This clonotype was seen repeatedly, ten times or more. The genes are TRBV20-1 and TRBJ2-3, with 13 nucleotides matching TRBD2. Germline V gene data show CDR1 as DFQATT and CDR2 as SNEGSKA (reference sequence). Losses at the gene ends were 8 bases for V and 3 bases for J; bases not matched to a gene: 11. The CDR3 covers 16 residues. The CDR3 sequence: CSIPRTSGRRTDTQYF. DNA of the CDR3: TGCAGTATTCCACGGACTAGCGGGAGAAGGACAGATACGCAGTATTTT.

This clonotype was counted ten times or more. V and J are TRBV28 and TRBJ2-7, with a weak D call TRBD1 (6 bases). Germline V gene sequence: CDR1 MDHEN, CDR2 SYDVKM. Trimming took 3 bases from V and 3 from J, leaving 15 bases between them. The CDR3 covers 15 residues. The CDR3 DNA reads as TGTGCCAGCAGTTTTCCCCCTTCGACAGGCTACGAGCAGTACTTC. This encodes CASSFPPSTGYEQYF.

A few counts support this clonotype. This chain uses TRBV2 with TRBJ1-3; TRBD1 agrees at 7 bases. This CDR3 is built from 17 residues. J gave up 0 bases and V 7 bases, and 12 bases lay outside the gene matches. The V gene's germline CDR1 is SNHLY and CDR2 FYNNEI. In nucleotides, the CDR3 is TGTGCCAGCACCCGAACCCCTTCAGGGGGCTCTGGAAACACCATATATTTT. Translation: CASTRTPSGGSGNTIYF.

There are many counts of this clonotype. This chain uses TRBV29-1 with TRBJ2-3, with 7 bases fitting TRBD2. The CDR3 extends over 14 amino acids. Germline V gives CDR1 SQVTM, CDR2 ANQGSEA. With 5 bases clipped from V and 1 base from J, the junction kept 6 bases outside the gene matches. For the CDR3, the DNA is TGCAGCGTTCTTGGGCTAGCGGGCACAGATACGCAGTATTTT. Protein product: CSVLGLAGTDTQYF.

This clonotype has ten or more counts. This sequence joins TRBV20-1 and TRBJ2-1; D is tentatively TRBD1 or TRBD2 (5 bases each). The V gene lost 1 base and the J gene lost 0 bases, with 16 bases spanning the gap. Germline CDR1 and CDR2: DFQATT and SNEGSKA (reference sequence). The CDR3 totals 17 residues. The CDR3 DNA reads as TGCAGTGCTAGAGTTGCCCACTGGGGGAGCTCCTACAATGAGCAGTTCTTC. Translated, it gives CSARVAHWGSSYNEQFF.

This clonotype has at least ten counts. The chain carries TRBV29-1 and TRBJ2-7, with 14 bases matching TRBD2. Losses at the gene ends were 5 bases for V and 3 bases for J; bases not matched to a gene: 12. Germline lookup yields CDR1 SQVTM and CDR2 ANQGSEA. The CDR3 runs to 17 residues. The CDR3 reads CSVSQGLAGARFYEQYF. CDR3 DNA: TGCAGCGTTTCACAGGGACTAGCGGGAGCCCGCTTCTACGAGCAGTACTTC.

The sample holds many counts of this clonotype. CDR3 amino acids: CSARDPGGWTDTQYF. The DNA of the CDR3 is TGCAGTGCTAGAGATCCGGGGGGTTGGACAGATACGCAGTATTTT. The chain is built from TRBV20-1 and TRBJ2-3; 7 bases are shared with TRBD2. Looked up from germline, CDR1 is DFQATT and CDR2 is SNEGSKA (reference sequence). This CDR3 region has 15 residues. Unmatched junction bases numbered 6, after V lost 0 bases and J lost 3 bases.

This clonotype was recorded at least ten times. The rearrangement joins TRBV3-1 to TRBJ1-1, with TRBD1 matching over 7 bases. The CDR3 spans 14 residues. Germline assignment: CDR1 LGHDT and CDR2 YNNKEL (reference sequence). The V gene end was trimmed by 5 bases and the J gene end by 0 bases; junction bases not matched to a gene: 3. The CDR3 region has the DNA TGTGCCAGCAGCTGGGACAGCTTGAACACTGAAGCTTTCTTT. Encoded protein: CASSWDSLNTEAFF.

This clonotype qualifies as medium-sized (0.01 to 0.1%). The chain has TRBV29-1 and TRBJ2-2; D is possibly TRBD1 (6 bases). Trimming took off 6 bases at V and 0 bases at J, with 8 bases between the two ends. The germline V gene has CDR1 SQVTM and CDR2 ANQGSEA. The CDR3 extends over 13 amino acids. The CDR3 sequence is CSVGHTNTGELFF. CDR3 sequence (DNA): TGCAGCGTGGGACACACGAACACCGGGGAGCTGTTTTTT.

This clonotype appeared a few times. This rearrangement joins TRBV6-5 to TRBJ1-1; D is perhaps TRBD1 (5 bases). Trimming took off 0 bases at V and 0 bases at J, with 8 bases between the two ends. The CDR3 loop spans 15 amino acids. Germline V gene data show CDR1 as MNHEY and CDR2 as SVGAGI. The CDR3 nucleotides read TGTGCCAGCAGTTACTCGGGGCAGCTGAACACTGAAGCTTTCTTT. Its protein is CASSYSGQLNTEAFF.

This clonotype has a count of ten or more. This rearrangement joins TRBV27 to TRBJ2-1, with a possible D match to TRBD2 (5 bases). The ends were cut back, 3 bases at V and 9 bases at J, with 9 bases in the middle. The CDR3 contains 12 residues. Germline V gene lookup returns CDR1 MNHEY and CDR2 SMNVEV (reference sequence). The CDR3 sequence is CASSFPAGEQFF. DNA of the CDR3: TGTGCCAGCAGTTTCCCCGCGGGTGAGCAGTTCTTC.

Of note for this clonotype: One base away lies a much larger clone, so this may be a sequencing read error. The chain couples TRBV7-2 to TRBJ2-1, with 8 positions matching TRBD2. V gave up 5 bases and J gave up 8 bases; unmatched junction bases: 11. The CDR3 is made up of 15 amino acids. Germline V gene sequence: CDR1 SGHTA, CDR2 FQGNSA. The CDR3: CASSLERETNYEQFF. The CDR3, as DNA: TGTGCCAGCAGCCTGGAGCGGGAGACCAACTATGAGCAGTTCTTC.

This clonotype was counted ten times or more. The CDR3 DNA follows: TGTGCCAGCAGTTTTGCGGGGAGGGGCACAGATACGCAGTATTTT. This sequence encodes CASSFAGRGTDTQYF. The chain recombines TRBV28 with TRBJ2-3, with 7 nucleotides matching TRBD2. The V segment lost 3 bases and the J segment 1 base; nucleotides outside the gene matches: 4. There are 15 residues in the CDR3. CDR1 is MDHEN, CDR2 SYDVKM, per germline.

The chain combines TRBV29-1 with TRBJ2-2; D gene ambiguous. The V and J ends lost 5 bases and 4 bases respectively, with 5 bases between them. The CDR3 has 11 amino acids. Germline-derived CDR1 and CDR2 are SQVTM and ANQGSEA. The CDR3 loop is CSVRSTGELFF. The CDR3 coding sequence is TGCAGCGTTCGTAGCACCGGGGAGCTGTTTTTT.

The chain links TRBV5-8 to TRBJ1-2; weak D call: TRBD1 (5 bases). The CDR3 covers 13 residues. Germline loops: CDR1 SGHTS, CDR2 YDEGEE. V lost 8 bases to trimming and J lost 4 bases, with 15 bases between them. The CDR3 DNA reads TGTGCCAGGGGCTTGGGGCTCTTCTATGGCTACACCTTC. It is translated as CARGLGLFYGYTF.

The chain couples TRBV7-9 to TRBJ2-7; perhaps TRBD1 as D (5 bases). The V gene's germline CDR1 is SEHNR and CDR2 FQNEAQ (reference sequence). V lost 4 bases and J 6 bases, leaving 22 bases between the germline ends. The CDR3 is made up of 16 amino acids. The CDR3 DNA is TGTGCCAGCAGCTCGACCCAAGGGGCCTCGTTCTGCGAGCAGTACTTC. Translated: CASSSTQGASFCEQYF.

This clonotype was seen at least ten times. The CDR3 region has the DNA TGCGCCAGCAGCTTGGCCCCAGGGCTTGAGGGCTACACCTTC. Amino acids: CASSLAPGLEGYTF. V usage is TRBV5-1 and J usage is TRBJ1-2, with D possibly matching TRBD1 (5 bases). CDR1 and CDR2 from the germline V gene are SGHRS and YFSETQ. Trimming removed 0 bases from V and 8 bases from J, with 14 bases in between. The CDR3 consists of 14 residues.

The V and J genes are TRBV7-9 and TRBJ2-1, with 8 bases that match TRBD2. Germline V CDR1 and CDR2: SEHNR, FQNEAQ (reference sequence). The CDR3 has 15 amino acids. After removal of 5 bases from V and 5 bases from J, the junction contained 8 bases not matched to a gene. In DNA, the CDR3 is TGTGCCAGCAGCCCGGGACTAGGCGCCCACAATGAGCAGTTCTTC. Amino acid sequence: CASSPGLGAHNEQFF.